Presented here are 11 T cell receptor beta chains from one specimen sequenced in a study of T cell repertoires in cytomegalovirus infection. TCRdb fed the reads into MiXCR, producing one record per CDR3 protein. The repertoire holds roughly 320,000 distinct CDR3 sequences, 9.6% seen once, with approximately 2.3% in the top ten. The sequencing input was PBMCs. The source of these receptors is a human donor in good health (CMV status not recorded). Some clones in this sample may be carry-over from other donors' samples.

The CDR3 DNA sequence: TGCAGTGCCATGACCCCAGTCGAACTGTTTTTT. The encoded protein is CSAMTPVELFF. The chain joins TRBV20-1 to TRBJ1-4, with unresolved D. V was clipped by 6 bases and J by 12 bases, with 14 bases between them. There are 11 residues in the CDR3. Germline lookup yields CDR1 DFQATT and CDR2 SNEGSKA (reference sequence).

This clonotype was picked up many times. The chain employs TRBV7-2 and TRBJ2-7; D gene uncertain. Trimming left V 5 bases short and J 6 bases short, with 14 bases between. The CDR3 has 13 amino acids. Germline V gene lookup returns CDR1 SGHTA and CDR2 FQGNSA. CDR3 bases: TGTGCCAGCAGCCCCCAAACCGCCTCCGAGCAGTACTTC. Encoded protein: CASSPQTASEQYF.

Turning to this clonotype: A much larger clone lies a single base off, so this may be a read error. The rearrangement links TRBV20-1 to TRBJ2-7; 8 bases map to TRBD1. The CDR3 sequence is 14 residues long. Germline V gene sequence: CDR1 DFQATT, CDR2 SNEGSKA (reference sequence). Trimming at V came to 6 bases and at J to 2 bases, leaving 9 bases not matched to a gene. The CDR3 bases are TGCAGTGCAACTGACAGGGGAGCAGCCTACGAGCAGTACTTC. Its translation is CSATDRGAAYEQYF.

This clonotype was seen ten or more times. The chain has TRBV6-1 and TRBJ2-7; a weak D match, TRBD1 (5 bases). Germline CDR1 MNHNS, CDR2 SASEGT. V lost 1 base and J 5 bases, leaving 18 bases between the germline ends. The CDR3 contains 16 residues. CDR3 coding DNA: TGTGCCAGCAGTGAAGGGGTAGGGAAGGGGATCCACGAGCAGTACTTC. Protein product: CASSEGVGKGIHEQYF.

Many counts were recorded for this clonotype. The chain has TRBV28 and TRBJ2-7; D is perhaps TRBD1 (6 bases). Trimming left V 6 bases short and J 9 bases short, with 15 bases between. This CDR3 is 12 amino acids long. CDR1 is MDHEN, CDR2 SYDVKM, per germline. The CDR3 nucleotides are TGTGCCAGCAGCAACTCTAGGACAGCGCAGTACGTC. Translating gives CASSNSRTAQYV.

The chain carries TRBV11-3 and TRBJ2-6; possible D gene TRBD1, 5 bases. This CDR3 region has 18 residues. V lost 4 bases, J lost 1 base, and 17 bases lay in between. The germline CDR1 and CDR2 sequences are SGHNT and YENEEA. The CDR3 DNA reads TGTGCCAGCAGCTCAAAAGGCCCAGGGCCGTCTGGGGCCAACGTCCTGACTTTC. Amino acids: CASSSKGPGPSGANVLTF.

The chain uses TRBV2 and TRBJ2-5, with a weak D call TRBD2 (5 bases). CDR1 is SNHLY, CDR2 FYNNEI, per germline. The CDR3 is 15 residues long. Trimming took 4 bases from V and 2 from J, leaving 14 bases between them. The CDR3 loop is CASSVGRLGQETQYF. CDR3 in DNA: TGTGCCAGCAGTGTGGGGAGATTGGGACAAGAGACCCAGTACTTC. Combining the CDR3 with reference TRBV2 and TRBJ2-5 gives the whole variable domain EPEVTQTPSHQVTQMGQEVILRCVPISNHLYFYWYRQILGQKVEFLVSFYNNEISEKSEIFDDQFSVERPDGSNFTLKIRSTKLEDSAMYFCASSVGRLGQETQYFGPGTRLLVL.

This clonotype was observed many times. The chain is built from TRBV7-2 and TRBJ2-3, with TRBD1 matching over 10 bases. J gave up 4 bases and V 4 bases, and 8 bases lay outside the gene matches. Germline V gene sequence: CDR1 SGHTA, CDR2 FQGNSA. CDR3 length: 16 residues. The CDR3 is CASSSPGQGFPDTQYF. CDR3 bases: TGTGCCAGCAGCTCACCGGGACAGGGGTTCCCAGATACGCAGTATTTT.

This clonotype was found many times. The gene calls are TRBV5-4 and TRBJ1-1; the D gene is possibly TRBD1 (6 bases). The CDR3 is 16 residues long. Germline CDR1 and CDR2: SGHNT and YYREEE (reference sequence). V lost 0 bases and J 5 bases, leaving 17 bases between the germline ends. CDR3 nucleotides: TGTGCCAGCAGCTTGGCTAATGCGGGGGCGCGAACTGAAGCTTTCTTT. This sequence encodes CASSLANAGARTEAFF.

There are a few counts of this clonotype. The chain employs TRBV20-1 and TRBJ2-5, with D tentatively TRBD2 (6 bases). The CDR3 spans 14 residues. V was cut by 5 bases and J by 4 bases, with 17 bases left in between. CDR1 is DFQATT, CDR2 SNEGSKA, per germline (reference sequence). The DNA of the CDR3 is TGCAGTGCTGGAGGGACTCGGCGGGGAGAGACCCAGTACTTC. This encodes CSAGGTRRGETQYF.

This clonotype was detected ten times or more. The chain combines TRBV12-5 with TRBJ1-2; TRBD1 is a possible D gene (5 bases). This CDR3 is 17 amino acids long. The germline gives CDR1 LGHNT, CDR2 FRNRAP. V dropped 0 bases and J dropped 1 base, with 15 bases sitting between them. The CDR3 loop is CASGLVVGGTDNYGYTF. For the CDR3, the DNA is TGTGCTAGTGGTTTGGTAGTTGGGGGGACGGATAACTATGGCTACACCTTC.